This T cell receptor beta chain was identified during a study of T cell repertoires in aging, cancer and after chemotherapy (dated by TCRdb to about 2019). About the full investigation: Donors were distributed across six age groups ranging from 30 or younger to 70 or older, with at least three individuals included per group. Control TCR repertoires from healthy donors were recorded across several months to years, and re-sampling revealed clear clonal overlap. In total, the full dataset held some 8.2 million TCR reads. Alongside around 97 healthy donors serving as a reference group, the cohort included 200 to 250 cancer patients, of whom some 91 had hematological cancers and more than 110 had solid cancers. Peripheral blood TCR beta repertoires from healthy donors and cancer patients were profiled to examine immunoaging and T cell reconstitution after chemotherapy. Paper-wide results and their limitations: In both cancer cohorts, the median generation probability rose over the chemotherapy interval, which suggests that the repertoire was reconstituted through rebound thymic output. In healthy donors, the decline in TCR diversity with age was mainly due to loss of richness, whereas in cancer patients loss of evenness also played a role. Untreated patients with hematological or solid cancers showed significantly lower blood TCR diversity and higher clonality than age-matched healthy donors. According to the authors, the repertoire data do not allow conclusions to be drawn about immunological memory after chemotherapy.

Multiplex touch-down PCR with a mixed TRB-A/B primer pool was used to amplify rearranged TRB sequences covering the V, D and J segments. Illumina adapters and sample indices were added to the amplicons in two consecutive PCR reactions performed with Phusion HS II polymerase. The amplicons were purified from gel with the NucleoSpin Gel and PCR Clean-up kit and then assessed with Qubit and an Agilent 2100 Bioanalyzer. Sequencing of the libraries was done on an Illumina MiSeq with paired-end, single-indexed 600-cycle runs. As for the authors' bioinformatics: MiXCR versions 2.12 and 3.0.5 were used to process the TRB sequences. Each unique CDR3 nucleotide sequence was treated as one clone, and only productive sequences with two or more reads were kept. The repertoire metrics were Shannon diversity, evenness, clonality (calculated as one minus evenness), and diversity profiles parameterized by alpha from 0 to 5. Generation probabilities of clones in paired pre- and post-chemotherapy samples were computed with the IGoR algorithm. TCRdb trimmed the raw reads at Q25, called clones with MiXCR and kept productive beta chains. Each entry is one CDR3 protein sequence, shown with its most common DNA and genes. The V and J calls shown here were made by TCRdb, not taken from the authors' results. This sample comprises approximately 4,300 distinct CDR3 sequences, under 30% of them detected only once. Clones ranked in the top ten supply 5% to 7% of the sample.

Worth noting for this clonotype: No cognate antigen has been identified for it. This clone may be a read error of a much larger clone one base away.

TCR beta rearrangements were amplified from genomic DNA extracted from peripheral blood rather than from sorted cells or RNA. CDR1 and CDR2 are read off the germline V gene as MNHEY and SVGAGI. V and J lose 7 bases and 1 base, and a span of 17 bases separates them. The CDR3 covers 15 residues, taking in both the cysteine and the phenylalanine. Only CDR3 DNA is held: 45 bases, read in frame from base 1. This TCR came from a human donor in good health. Recombination connected TRBV6-5 to TRBJ2-7; the D segment may tentatively be TRBD1 or TRBD2, each giving 5 matched bases. Sequencing used blood. The CDR3 here reads CASKQEVGVSYEQYF. The DNA sequence is given as TGTGCCAGCAAACAGGAGGTCGGAGTGTCCTACGAGCAGTACTTC.